This T cell receptor beta chain was sequenced in a study of regulatory T cells in long-lasting Graves disease. Study overall: Treatment with antithyroid drugs for over 5 years, together with positive TSH receptor antibodies, meant persistent Graves' disease.

The time point here: persistent/refractory GD, antithyroid drugs over 5 years with positive TRAb. Researchers made the TCR library from RNA that was extracted from PBMCs. This clonotype was observed a handful of times. The germline V and J ends were trimmed by 0 bases and 5 bases, with 5 bases remaining between them. Per germline, CDR1 MNHEY and CDR2 SVGAGI. The CDR3 totals 12 residues. To make TCR beta libraries, researchers used iRepertoire HTBI primers and Arm-PCR of CDR3 regions. TCRdb re-derived calls from the multiplex PCR reads in MiXCR, one entry per CDR3 protein. The sample carries about 340,000 distinct CDR3 sequences, around 19% recorded once.

This TCR was sampled from a female donor with Graves disease. The sequencing used peripheral blood mononuclear cells (PBMCs), collected when the disease was refractory, from a patient treated with antithyroid drugs. The rearrangement uses TRBV6-5 and TRBJ2-7; D ambiguous. CDR3 nucleotides: TGTGCCAGCAGTTACTCCCGTCACGAGCAGTACTTC. This sequence encodes CASSYSRHEQYF.